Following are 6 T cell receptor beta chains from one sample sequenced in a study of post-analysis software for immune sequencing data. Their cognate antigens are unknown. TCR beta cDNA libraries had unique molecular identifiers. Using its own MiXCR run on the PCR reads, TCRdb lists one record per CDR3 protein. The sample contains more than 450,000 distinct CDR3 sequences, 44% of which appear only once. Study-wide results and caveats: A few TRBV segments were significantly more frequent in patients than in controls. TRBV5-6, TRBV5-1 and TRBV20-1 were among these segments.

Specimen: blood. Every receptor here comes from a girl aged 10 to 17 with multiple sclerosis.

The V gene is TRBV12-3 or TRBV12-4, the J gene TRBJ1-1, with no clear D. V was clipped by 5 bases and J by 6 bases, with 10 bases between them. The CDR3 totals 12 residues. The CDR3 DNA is TGTGCCAGCAGTCCCCCCTACTCTGAAGCTTTCTTT. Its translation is CASSPPYSEAFF.

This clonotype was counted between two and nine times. The CDR3 protein is CASTHGGPNTEAFF. CDR3 DNA: TGTGCCAGCACCCATGGGGGGCCAAACACTGAAGCTTTCTTT. The V gene is TRBV12-3 or TRBV12-4, the J gene TRBJ1-1, with a weak D call TRBD1 (6 bases). The CDR3 has 14 amino acids. Trimming pared 7 bases from V and 2 bases from J, leaving 14 bases between.

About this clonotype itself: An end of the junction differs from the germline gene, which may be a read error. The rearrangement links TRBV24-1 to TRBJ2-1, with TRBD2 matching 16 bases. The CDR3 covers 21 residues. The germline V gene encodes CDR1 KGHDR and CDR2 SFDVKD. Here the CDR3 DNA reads TGTGCCACCAGTGATGCCCCGGGACTAGCGGGGGGGTTTAGCTCCCACAATGAGCAGTTCTTC. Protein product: CATSDAPGLAGGFSSHNEQFF.

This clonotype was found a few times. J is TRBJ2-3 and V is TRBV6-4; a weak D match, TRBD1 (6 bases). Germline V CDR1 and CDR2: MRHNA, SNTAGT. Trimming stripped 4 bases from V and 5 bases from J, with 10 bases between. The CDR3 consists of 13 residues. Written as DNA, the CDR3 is TGTGCCAGCAGTGTACTAGGGGGAGATACGCAGTATTTT. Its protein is CASSVLGGDTQYF.

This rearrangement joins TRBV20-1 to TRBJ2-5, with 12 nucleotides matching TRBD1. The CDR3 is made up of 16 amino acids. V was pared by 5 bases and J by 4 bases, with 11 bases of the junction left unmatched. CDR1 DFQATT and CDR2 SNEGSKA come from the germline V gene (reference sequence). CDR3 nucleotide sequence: TGCAGTGCTGGCCTTCCGGGACAGGGGGCAAGAGAGACCCAGTACTTC. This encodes CSAGLPGQGARETQYF.

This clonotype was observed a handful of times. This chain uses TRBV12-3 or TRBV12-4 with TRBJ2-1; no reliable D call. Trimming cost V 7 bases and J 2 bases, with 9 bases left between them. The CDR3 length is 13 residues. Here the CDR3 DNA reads TGTGCCAGCAACCGTGACCCCTACAATGAGCAGTTCTTC. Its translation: CASNRDPYNEQFF.